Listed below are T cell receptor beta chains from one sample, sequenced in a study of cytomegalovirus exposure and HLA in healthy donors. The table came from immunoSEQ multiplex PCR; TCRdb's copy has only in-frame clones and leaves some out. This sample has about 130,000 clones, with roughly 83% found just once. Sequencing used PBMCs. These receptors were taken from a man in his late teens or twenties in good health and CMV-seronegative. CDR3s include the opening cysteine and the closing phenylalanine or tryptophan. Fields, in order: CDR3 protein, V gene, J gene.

cdr3_aa: CASSSNPGARSGFDFGEQFF
v_call: TRBV2
j_call: TRBJ2-1

cdr3_aa: CASSVNLQAWGSGANVLTF
v_call: TRBV6-1
j_call: TRBJ2-6

cdr3_aa: CAWSPGGTIQYF
v_call: TRBV30
j_call: TRBJ2-4

cdr3_aa: CASSLGPRSREGGEQFF
v_call: TRBV7-3
j_call: TRBJ2-1

cdr3_aa: CASSSTRQGVSGNTIYF
v_call: TRBV28
j_call: TRBJ1-3

cdr3_aa: CASSPGQKQETQYF
v_call: TRBV6-6
j_call: TRBJ2-5

cdr3_aa: CASTLNRGNGYEQFF
v_call: TRBV19
j_call: TRBJ2-1

cdr3_aa: CASSLPLSGGNEQFF
v_call: TRBV5-1
j_call: TRBJ2-1

cdr3_aa: CASSDEDREWNEQFF
v_call: TRBV9
j_call: TRBJ2-1

cdr3_aa: CASSTRGQGGYTF
v_call: TRBV5-1
j_call: TRBJ1-2

cdr3_aa: CASSAGAGSPNEQYF
v_call: TRBV11-3
j_call: TRBJ2-7

cdr3_aa: CASSYLGQGAEGYTF
v_call: TRBV6-6
j_call: TRBJ1-2

cdr3_aa: CASSEMRASQPNYGYTF
v_call: TRBV2
j_call: TRBJ1-2

cdr3_aa: CSVGTVNMNTEAFF
v_call: TRBV29-1
j_call: TRBJ1-1

cdr3_aa: CASSPGTGDYEQYF
v_call: TRBV4-3
j_call: TRBJ2-7

cdr3_aa: CASSQDTGAQRLNQPQHF
v_call: TRBV4-1
j_call: TRBJ1-5

cdr3_aa: CASSFNRDGYTF
v_call: TRBV6-1
j_call: TRBJ1-2

cdr3_aa: CASSSRVLESGELFF
v_call: TRBV18
j_call: TRBJ2-2

cdr3_aa: CASSRMKGDTEAFF
v_call: TRBV6-1
j_call: TRBJ1-1

cdr3_aa: CASSESGTSGGSSYEQYF
v_call: TRBV10-1
j_call: TRBJ2-7

cdr3_aa: CASSFDRVNTEAFF
v_call: TRBV4-1
j_call: TRBJ1-1

cdr3_aa: CASSAAAGGTIYF
v_call: TRBV25-1
j_call: TRBJ1-3

cdr3_aa: CASCLDSASGELFF
v_call: TRBV5-1
j_call: TRBJ2-2

cdr3_aa: CASSVGTVAGETQYF
v_call: TRBV2
j_call: TRBJ2-5

cdr3_aa: CASSLVPGQGESPDTQYF
v_call: TRBV11-2
j_call: TRBJ2-3

cdr3_aa: CASRIGGGETQYF
v_call: TRBV7-9
j_call: TRBJ2-5

cdr3_aa: CASSYGQGLGNSPLHF
v_call: TRBV5-8
j_call: TRBJ1-6

cdr3_aa: CASSLEQGVEELFF
v_call: TRBV5-1
j_call: TRBJ2-2

cdr3_aa: CASNQGNYGYTF
v_call: TRBV25-1
j_call: TRBJ1-2

cdr3_aa: CASSLRGVNTEAFF
v_call: TRBV5-4
j_call: TRBJ1-1

cdr3_aa: CASSPGTSGRYEQFF
v_call: TRBV28
j_call: TRBJ2-1

cdr3_aa: CASSVESYSGINNEQFF
v_call: TRBV9
j_call: TRBJ2-1

cdr3_aa: CAWSVRGRVKGSPLHF
v_call: TRBV30
j_call: TRBJ1-6

cdr3_aa: CASSIYSGQGNGYTF
v_call: TRBV19
j_call: TRBJ1-2

cdr3_aa: CASIQGGTVEAFF
v_call: TRBV5-4
j_call: TRBJ1-1

cdr3_aa: CASSRKQGIIDYGYTF
v_call: TRBV7-9
j_call: TRBJ1-2

cdr3_aa: CATSRAGTTQETQYF
v_call: TRBV15
j_call: TRBJ2-5

cdr3_aa: CASSRGQFTDTQYF
v_call: TRBV27
j_call: TRBJ2-3

cdr3_aa: CATSRDRGNTEAFF
v_call: TRBV15
j_call: TRBJ1-1

cdr3_aa: CASTITQGTEAFF
v_call: TRBV6-5
j_call: TRBJ1-1

cdr3_aa: CASSFSGQGLPEQYF
v_call: TRBV28
j_call: TRBJ2-7

cdr3_aa: CASTPTGSGKNNEQFF
v_call: TRBV5-1
j_call: TRBJ2-1

cdr3_aa: CASSYGAGVGDTQYF
v_call: TRBV6-5
j_call: TRBJ2-3

cdr3_aa: CASSSVGGREGGYTF
v_call: TRBV11-1
j_call: TRBJ1-2

cdr3_aa: CASSRTPLETDTQYF
v_call: TRBV7-9
j_call: TRBJ2-3

cdr3_aa: CASSLRSLGSGPAAFF
v_call: TRBV5-1
j_call: TRBJ1-1

cdr3_aa: CASSYGDRVLTGELFF
v_call: TRBV6-5
j_call: TRBJ2-2

cdr3_aa: CASSLAAGGTDTQYF
v_call: TRBV7-6
j_call: TRBJ2-3

cdr3_aa: CASSLGMGGVYTF
v_call: TRBV11-2
j_call: TRBJ1-2

cdr3_aa: CASSPTGSTGNTIYF
v_call: TRBV5-1
j_call: TRBJ1-3

cdr3_aa: CASSIGNSKETQYF
v_call: TRBV19
j_call: TRBJ2-5

cdr3_aa: CASPPGPPYNEQFF
v_call: TRBV18
j_call: TRBJ2-1

cdr3_aa: CASSDTSGSYEQYF
v_call: TRBV2
j_call: TRBJ2-7